A single sample gave rise to the 22 T cell receptor beta chains below, sequenced in a study of cytomegalovirus exposure and HLA in healthy donors. Primers included in the PCR were 60 Vbeta and 13 Jbeta primers. Sequencing used immunoSEQ multiplex PCR; TCRdb keeps in-frame clones, though not all of them. This sample has 180,000 or so clones, with approximately 80% found just once. The sequencing sample was made of PBMCs. The source is a girl between 10 and 17 years old in good health and CMV-seropositive.

V usage is TRBV30 and J usage is TRBJ1-3; D is ambiguous. CDR1 and CDR2 from the germline V gene are GTSNPN and SVGIG (reference sequence). The CDR3 totals 14 residues. V was trimmed by 2 bases and J by 0 bases, leaving 8 bases between them. This chain's CDR3 is CAWSLGSSGNTIYF. The CDR3 DNA reads TGTGCCTGGAGTCTAGGCAGCTCTGGAAACACCATATATTTT.

This chain connects TRBV7-6 to TRBJ2-2, with 7 bases that match TRBD1. V dropped 5 bases and J dropped 2; count of bases not matched to a gene: 5. Germline lookup yields CDR1 SGHVS and CDR2 FNYEAQ. The CDR3 consists of 15 residues. The CDR3 reads CASSLRDSNTGELFF. Here the CDR3 DNA reads TGTGCCAGCAGCCTCCGGGACAGCAACACCGGGGAGCTGTTTTTT.

The chain recombines TRBV7-2 with TRBJ2-5, with no clear D. V was pared by 5 bases and J by 2 bases, with 3 bases between. This CDR3 comprises 11 residues. CDR1 is SGHTA and CDR2 is FQGNSA in the germline V gene. The CDR3 protein is CASSLQETQYF. The CDR3 DNA follows: TGTGCCAGCAGCCTACAAGAGACCCAGTACTTC.

The chain is built from TRBV25-1 and TRBJ2-7, with 9 bases matching TRBD1. With V trimmed by 8 bases and J by 1 base, 6 bases remained unmatched. This CDR3 contains 14 residues. Germline lookup yields CDR1 MGHDK and CDR2 SYGVNS. The CDR3 coding sequence is TGTGCCAGCGGAATGACAGGGGGTTCCTACGAGCAGTACTTC. Translation: CASGMTGGSYEQYF.

This clone was seen more than once but under ten times. The chain carries TRBV4-2 and TRBJ1-2; 10 nucleotides align to TRBD1. This CDR3 contains 18 residues. Germline V gives CDR1 LGHNA, CDR2 YNFKEQ. V was pared by 0 bases and J by 3 bases, with 10 bases of the junction left unmatched. This CDR3 reads CASSQERGRQGADYGYTF. The CDR3 DNA follows: TGTGCCAGCAGCCAAGAAAGGGGGAGACAGGGGGCCGACTATGGCTACACCTTC.

The V call is TRBV29-1, the J call TRBJ2-1; D perhaps matches TRBD1 (5 bases). Germline loops: CDR1 SQVTM, CDR2 ANQGSEA. V was pared by 3 bases and J by 0 bases, with 18 bases between. The CDR3 is made up of 17 amino acids. The CDR3 DNA sequence: TGCAGCGTTGATCTTGCCGCTGGACACAGCTCCTACAATGAGCAGTTCTTC. Protein: CSVDLAAGHSSYNEQFF.

The chain uses TRBV7-6 and TRBJ1-1; D gene uncertain. V was shortened by 7 bases and J by 3 bases, with 15 bases between the two germline ends. The CDR3 has 14 amino acids. Per the germline V gene, CDR1 is SGHVS and CDR2 is FNYEAQ. CDR3 loop: CASTPLGRDTEAFF. CDR3 nucleotide sequence: TGTGCCAGCACCCCATTGGGGAGGGACACTGAAGCTTTCTTT.

CDR3: CASSLVRGRAAGELFF. DNA for the CDR3: TGTGCCAGCAGCTTAGTTCGCGGGAGGGCCGCAGGGGAGCTGTTTTTT. The J gene is TRBJ2-2, the V gene TRBV11-2; 9 positions agree with TRBD2. V shed 1 base and J 8 bases; nucleotides not matched to a gene: 8. The V gene's germline CDR1 is SGHAT and CDR2 FQNNGV. This CDR3 contains 16 residues.

This clone has a handful of counts. The V gene is TRBV4-1, the J gene TRBJ2-7, with TRBD2 identical over 8 bases. V lost 3 bases and J lost 5; bases outside the gene matches: 9. CDR3 length: 15 residues. Germline V CDR1 and CDR2: MGHRA, YSYEKL. CDR3: CASSQPGRAQNEQYF. CDR3 bases: TGCGCCAGCAGCCAGCCCGGGAGGGCCCAGAACGAGCAGTACTTC.

The J gene is TRBJ2-5, the V gene TRBV5-4, with TRBD2 identical over 13 bases. Per the germline V gene, CDR1 is SGHNT and CDR2 is YYREEE (reference sequence). The CDR3 has 16 residues. J lost 1 base, V lost 5 bases, and 5 bases had no gene match. CDR3 sequence reads: CASRPTSGRGQETQYF. The CDR3 DNA reads TGTGCCAGCAGGCCTACTAGCGGGAGGGGCCAAGAGACCCAGTACTTC.

This sequence joins TRBV11-2 and TRBJ1-2, with D unclear. CDR1 and CDR2 (germline): SGHAT, FQNNGV. There are 16 residues in the CDR3. The V and J ends lost 5 bases and 2 bases respectively, with 18 bases between them. The CDR3 DNA sequence: TGTGCCAGCAGCCCACCCCCAGGAATTCGAAACTATGGCTACACCTTC. Its protein product is CASSPPPGIRNYGYTF.

The genes are TRBV4-2 and TRBJ2-3; TRBD2 matches 8 bases. J was trimmed by 2 bases and V by 5 bases; bases with no gene match: 6. The CDR3 is 15 residues long. Germline lookup yields CDR1 LGHNA and CDR2 YNFKEQ. The CDR3 bases are TGTGCCAGCAGCAGGGCGGGAGGATACACAGATACGCAGTATTTT. Its protein is CASSRAGGYTDTQYF.

The chain recombines TRBV10-3 with TRBJ2-4; D is ambiguous. Germline lookup yields CDR1 ENHRY and CDR2 SYGVKD. This CDR3 region has 15 residues. V was trimmed by 3 bases and J by 1 base, leaving 10 bases between them. This CDR3 is CAISDLGVAKNIQYF. CDR3 bases: TGTGCCATCAGTGACCTCGGAGTGGCCAAAAACATTCAGTACTTC.

The rearrangement joins TRBV5-5 to TRBJ2-1; D ambiguous. The CDR3 is made up of 14 amino acids. The germline CDR1 and CDR2 sequences are SGHKS and YYEKEE (reference sequence). The V end lost 4 bases, the J end lost 5 bases, and 13 bases lay between the germline ends. CDR3 amino acids: CASSPVTENNEQFF. The CDR3 DNA reads as TGTGCCAGCAGCCCAGTGACGGAGAACAATGAGCAGTTCTTC.

The V call is TRBV27, the J call TRBJ2-5, with 8 bases matching TRBD2. V shed 5 bases, J shed 2 bases, and the junction held 7 bases outside the gene matches. Germline V gene data show CDR1 as MNHEY and CDR2 as SMNVEV (reference sequence). The CDR3 consists of 15 residues. The CDR3 is CASSSILAGQETQYF. CDR3 DNA: TGTGCCAGCAGTAGCATCCTAGCGGGTCAAGAGACCCAGTACTTC.

V and J are TRBV12-5 and TRBJ2-7, with 8 bases matching TRBD1. The germline gives CDR1 LGHNT, CDR2 FRNRAP. The CDR3 is 16 residues long. V was pared by 2 bases and J by 0 bases, with 6 bases of the junction left unmatched. This CDR3 is CASGLRLTGGSYEQYF. The CDR3 coding sequence is TGTGCTAGTGGTTTGAGACTAACAGGGGGCTCCTACGAGCAGTACTTC.

Only one count was recorded for this clone. The V and J genes are TRBV7-8 and TRBJ1-5; 9 nucleotides line up with TRBD1. Per germline, CDR1 SGHVS and CDR2 FQNEAQ. V trimming: 3 bases; J trimming: 4 bases; junction bases outside the gene matches: 1. This CDR3 has 14 amino acids. CDR3 sequence reads: CASSLDRGNQPQHF. CDR3 DNA sequence: TGTGCCAGCAGCTTGGACAGGGGAAATCAGCCCCAGCATTTT.

This clone was seen a single time. The rearrangement links TRBV2 to TRBJ2-7, with a possible D match to TRBD2 (5 bases). CDR3 length equals 15 residues. Trimming removed 2 bases from V and 6 bases from J, with 17 bases in between. The germline V gene encodes CDR1 SNHLY and CDR2 FYNNEI. The CDR3 coding sequence is TGTGCCAGCAGTGAAAGAGGGCTAGTAGTGACCGAGCAGTACTTC. It translates to CASSERGLVVTEQYF.

Comments on this clone: One end of the junction is discordant with germline, which a read error may explain. V and J are TRBV18 and TRBJ2-5; 12 bases are a match to TRBD1. This CDR3 is 15 amino acids long. Germline V lookup: CDR1 KGHSH, CDR2 LQKENI. The CDR3: CASSPQGQGAETQYF. The CDR3 DNA follows: TGTGCCAGCTCTCCACAGGGACAGGGGGCGGAGACCCAGTACTTC.

V and J are TRBV7-2 and TRBJ1-5; no definite D call. CDR3 length: 15 amino acids. V lost 1 base and J 3 bases, leaving 10 bases between the germline ends. Germline CDR1 reads SGHTA; CDR2 reads FQGNSA. CDR3: CASSLVAGNNQPQHF. The CDR3 nucleotides are TGTGCCAGCAGCTTAGTGGCGGGGAACAATCAGCCCCAGCATTTT.

The chain uses TRBV18 and TRBJ2-5, with TRBD2 matching over 11 bases. J gave up 2 bases and V 1 base, and 3 bases lay outside the gene matches. Germline-derived CDR1 and CDR2 are KGHSH and LQKENI. CDR3 length: 16 amino acids. The CDR3 loop is CASSPRTSGFQETQYF. The CDR3 DNA is TGTGCCAGCTCACCACGGACTAGCGGGTTTCAAGAGACCCAGTACTTC.

This clone was counted between two and nine times. The chain couples TRBV21-1 to TRBJ1-1; TRBD1 is the table's D call, not checked against the DNA. TRBV21-1 is listed as a pseudogene. This CDR3 is built from 16 residues. The CDR3 DNA is TGTGCCAGCAGCAAAAGACAGGGACAGCTGAACACTGAAGCTTTCTTT. Translation gives CASSKRQGQLNTEAFF.